Each of the 27 T cell receptor beta chains below was sequenced from the same sample in a study of T cells in Graves' hyperthyroidism and ophthalmopathy. Template material for amplifying TCR beta CDR3 regions consisted of RNA transcripts. The TCR CDR3 was amplified in a first-round RT-PCR using the HTBI primer set. One entry per CDR3 protein, called by TCRdb with MiXCR from the multiplex PCR reads. The top ten hold 13% of the sample, which has 250,000 to 300,000 distinct CDR3 sequences, about 14% seen once. The sequenced sample consisted of blood. Source of these receptors: a woman between 40 and 55 years old with Graves' hyperthyroidism that later progressed to Graves' ophthalmopathy.

The table lists this clonotype with many counts. The chain carries TRBV6-1 and TRBJ2-3; 13 bases line up with TRBD2. The CDR3 has 16 residues. The ends lost 4 bases at V and 5 bases at J; junction bases unmatched: 6. The V gene's germline CDR1 is MNHNS and CDR2 SASEGT. CDR3 DNA sequence: TGTGCCAGCAGTGGACTAGCGGGAGGTTATTTAGATACGCAGTATTTT. It specifies CASSGLAGGYLDTQYF.

This clonotype showed up many times. The J gene is TRBJ2-1, the V gene TRBV30; the D is unclear. V was trimmed by 0 bases and J by 0 bases, leaving 6 bases between them. CDR1 and CDR2 from the germline V gene are GTSNPN and SVGIG (reference sequence). The CDR3 loop spans 14 amino acids. The CDR3 coding sequence is TGTGCCTGGAGTGTCTGGAGCTCCTACAATGAGCAGTTCTTC. Its translation is CAWSVWSSYNEQFF. The complete variable domain, with remaining parts taken from reference TRBV30 and TRBJ2-1, reads SQTIHQWPATLVQPVGSPLSLECTVEGTSNPNLYWYRQAAGRGLQLLFYSVGIGQISSEVPQNLSASRPQDRQFILSSKKLLLSDSGFYLCAWSVWSSYNEQFFGPGTRLTVL.

This clonotype was seen a few times. The chain combines TRBV12-3 or TRBV12-4 with TRBJ2-7; TRBD2 matches at 16 bases. The CDR3 is made up of 16 amino acids. Trimming removed 5 bases from V and 7 bases from J; junction bases left unmatched: 8. The CDR3 bases are TGTGCCAGCAGTCTGGTGGGGACTAGCGGGAGGGGGGAGCAGTACTTC. Its protein product is CASSLVGTSGRGEQYF.

The V and J genes are TRBV7-9 and TRBJ1-2; D might be TRBD1 (6 bases). Per germline, CDR1 SEHNR and CDR2 FQNEAQ (reference sequence). Trimming removed 4 bases from V and 4 bases from J, with 13 bases in between. The CDR3 totals 14 residues. The DNA of the CDR3 is TGTGCCAGCAGCTCAAGGGACAAATCCTATGGCTACACCTTC. Translating gives CASSSRDKSYGYTF.

The chain has TRBV19 and TRBJ2-1, with D possibly called TRBD1 or TRBD2 (7 bases each). Trimming left V 6 bases short and J 9 bases short, with 21 bases between. Per the germline V gene, CDR1 is LNHDA and CDR2 is SQIVND (reference sequence). The CDR3 runs to 15 residues. Here the CDR3 DNA reads TGTGCCAGTAGGACAACGGACAGGCGGGGGAGTGAGCAGTTCTTC. Amino acid sequence: CASRTTDRRGSEQFF.

This clonotype appeared many times. V gene TRBV7-3 combines with J gene TRBJ2-1, with 11 bases matching TRBD2. This CDR3 has 16 amino acids. The germline gives CDR1 SGHTA, CDR2 FQGTGA. Trimming took 5 bases from V and 1 from J; bases not matched to a gene: 4. DNA of the CDR3: TGTGCCAGCAGCCCACTAGCGGGAGTTTCCTACAATGAGCAGTTCTTC. This sequence encodes CASSPLAGVSYNEQFF.

This sequence joins TRBV5-1 and TRBJ2-3; D may be TRBD2 (5 bases). Deletions cut 3 bases from V and 6 bases from J, with 17 bases between. The CDR3 has 15 amino acids. Germline assignment: CDR1 SGHRS and CDR2 YFSETQ. Here the CDR3 DNA reads TGCGCCAGCAGCTCCGCGGGTCCCCCTTTGGATACGCAGTATTTT. This encodes CASSSAGPPLDTQYF.

This clonotype was detected many times. The chain has TRBV29-1 and TRBJ2-7; D is ambiguous. The CDR3 spans 12 residues. The ends were cut back, 6 bases at V and 3 bases at J, with 12 bases in the middle. Germline CDR1 SQVTM, CDR2 ANQGSEA. CDR3: CSVGWGGYEQYF. The DNA for the CDR3 is TGCAGCGTCGGGTGGGGTGGCTACGAGCAGTACTTC.

This clonotype was counted many times. V gene TRBV6-2 or TRBV6-3 combines with J gene TRBJ2-7; a possible D gene is TRBD2 (6 bases). This CDR3 is 18 amino acids long. With 7 bases removed from V and 2 bases from J, the gap between germline ends came to 27 bases. Per germline, CDR1 MNHEY and CDR2 SVGEGT. The DNA for the CDR3 is TGTGCCAGCACCCACCTAAGGAGGACGGGAGCAAAAACCTACGAGCAGTACTTC. The encoded protein is CASTHLRRTGAKTYEQYF.

This clonotype was observed many times. The chain has TRBV6-1 and TRBJ1-4; D is ambiguous. Germline V lookup: CDR1 MNHNS, CDR2 SASEGT. V was cut by 5 bases and J by 4 bases, with 11 bases left in between. This CDR3 has 14 residues. The DNA of the CDR3 is TGTGCCAGCAGTCCCGACCGAGTTAATGAAAAACTGTTTTTT. Protein: CASSPDRVNEKLFF.

This clonotype was seen ten or more times. The chain uses TRBV5-1 and TRBJ2-7; 8 positions match TRBD1. CDR1 is SGHRS, CDR2 YFSETQ, per germline. The trim removed 3 bases at V and 0 bases at J, leaving 5 bases unmatched. This CDR3 spans 15 amino acids. For the CDR3, the DNA is TGCGCCAGCAGCTCGAGGACAGGGATCTCCTACGAGCAGTACTTC. Protein product: CASSSRTGISYEQYF.

This clonotype occurred many times. This chain links TRBV6-1 with TRBJ2-3; D perhaps matches TRBD2 (7 bases). CDR1 and CDR2 (germline): MNHNS, SASEGT. The CDR3 sequence is 14 residues long. V gave up 6 bases and J gave up 8 bases, with 18 bases separating them. The CDR3 coding sequence is TGTGCCAGCAGGAGAGGGGGGGGTTCCCTTACGCAGTATTTT. Translating it yields CASRRGGGSLTQYF.

The chain links TRBV6-2 or TRBV6-3 to TRBJ2-2; no clear D gene. CDR3 length: 16 residues. CDR1 MNHEY and CDR2 SVGEGT come from the germline V gene. V dropped 2 bases and J dropped 4 bases, with 14 bases sitting between them. The CDR3 DNA follows: TGTGCCAGCAGTTACAACGTAGGGCATTCCACCGGGGAGCTGTTTTTT. It is translated as CASSYNVGHSTGELFF.

This clonotype was recorded at least ten times. The chain joins TRBV6-1 to TRBJ1-1, with unresolved D. This CDR3 has 14 residues. Trimming stripped 10 bases from V and 0 bases from J, with 15 bases between. Germline values: CDR1 MNHNS, CDR2 SASEGT. CDR3 protein: CANHGSSMNTEAFF. As DNA, the CDR3 is TGTGCCAACCACGGCAGCTCCATGAACACTGAAGCTTTCTTT.

This clonotype was counted ten times or more. The chain joins TRBV19 to TRBJ1-1; the match to TRBD1 covers 10 bases. From germline, CDR1 is LNHDA and CDR2 SQIVND (reference sequence). CDR3 length: 15 residues. The J segment lost 4 bases and the V segment lost 10 bases, leaving 12 bases of the junction unmatched. The CDR3 reads CATDAGTGAITEAFF. The CDR3 nucleotides read TGTGCCACCGACGCAGGGACAGGGGCGATCACTGAAGCTTTCTTT.

The chain is built from TRBV13 and TRBJ2-5, with D hard to call. V shed 2 bases and J shed 5 bases, with 12 bases lying between them. CDR3 length equals 14 residues. Germline V gene data show CDR1 as PRHDT and CDR2 as FYEKMQ (reference sequence). The DNA for the CDR3 is TGTGCCAGCAGCTTAAGGTGGGGAAGGGAGACCCAGTACTTC. Protein sequence: CASSLRWGRETQYF. Combining the CDR3 with reference TRBV13 and TRBJ2-5 gives the whole variable domain AAGVIQSPRHLIKEKRETATLKCYPIPRHDTVYWYQQGPGQDPQFLISFYEKMQSDKGSIPDRFSAQQFSDYHSELNMSSLELGDSALYFCASSLRWGRETQYFGPGTRLLVL.

This clonotype was detected only a few times. The V call is TRBV3-1, the J call TRBJ1-5; D unclear. V shed 3 bases and J shed 5 bases, with 5 bases lying between them. Germline-derived CDR1 and CDR2 are LGHDT and YNNKEL (reference sequence). The CDR3 contains 12 residues. The DNA of the CDR3 is TGTGCCAGCAGCCAGTCCGATCAGCCCCAGCATTTT. Residues: CASSQSDQPQHF. Looking up the rest from reference TRBV3-1 and TRBJ1-5 gives the full variable domain: DTAVSQTPKYLVTQMGNDKSIKCEQNLGHDTMYWYKQDSKKFLKIMFSYNNKELIINETVPNRFSPKSPDKAHLNLHINSLELGDSAVYFCASSQSDQPQHFGDGTRLSIL.

Points on this clonotype: A much larger clone sits a single nucleotide away, making a read error possible. The rearrangement joins TRBV12-3 or TRBV12-4 to TRBJ2-1; 7 bases match TRBD1. The CDR3 runs to 13 residues. J lost 2 bases, V lost 8 bases, and 3 bases had no gene match. CDR3 sequence (DNA): TGTGCCAGCTGGGACAGCCCCTACAATGAGCAGTTCTTC. Translated, it gives CASWDSPYNEQFF.

This clonotype was found many times. V and J are TRBV19 and TRBJ2-1; 9 bases map to TRBD1. Germline V gene lookup returns CDR1 LNHDA and CDR2 SQIVND (reference sequence). After removal of 3 bases from V and 8 bases from J, the junction contained 8 bases not matched to a gene. The CDR3 spans 15 residues. CDR3 residues: CASSIIGQGRDEQFF. CDR3 nucleotide sequence: TGTGCCAGTAGTATTATCGGACAGGGGCGTGATGAGCAGTTCTTC.

This clonotype has ten or more counts. Possible read error: a much larger clone is one base away. The chain carries TRBV28 and TRBJ1-1; D gene ambiguous. CDR1 is MDHEN, CDR2 SYDVKM, per germline. Trimming left V 3 bases short and J 0 bases short, with 2 bases between. CDR3 length: 12 amino acids. In DNA, the CDR3 is TGTGCCAGCAGTTTTCTGAACACTGAAGCTTTCTTT. Its translation: CASSFLNTEAFF. Together with reference TRBV28 and TRBJ1-1, the CDR3 gives the full variable domain: DVKVTQSSRYLVKRTGEKVFLECVQDMDHENMFWYRQDPGLGLRLIYFSYDVKMKEKGDIPEGYSVSREKKERFSLILESASTNQTSMYLCASSFLNTEAFFGQGTRLTVV.

This clonotype showed up many times. The V gene is TRBV30, the J gene TRBJ2-7; D is unresolved. With 0 bases removed from V and 1 base from J, the gap between germline ends came to 10 bases. The CDR3 totals 14 residues. The germline V gene has CDR1 GTSNPN and CDR2 SVGIG (reference sequence). The CDR3 loop is CAWSVMLDSYEQYF. CDR3 nucleotides: TGTGCCTGGAGTGTTATGTTGGATTCCTACGAGCAGTACTTC. The entire variable domain, with the rest obtained from reference TRBV30 and TRBJ2-7, is as follows: SQTIHQWPATLVQPVGSPLSLECTVEGTSNPNLYWYRQAAGRGLQLLFYSVGIGQISSEVPQNLSASRPQDRQFILSSKKLLLSDSGFYLCAWSVMLDSYEQYFGPGTRLTVT.

This clonotype was recorded at least ten times. The V call is TRBV20-1, the J call TRBJ1-3; D may be TRBD1 (6 bases). Germline V CDR1 and CDR2: DFQATT, SNEGSKA (reference sequence). This CDR3 contains 14 residues. Here the CDR3 reads CSAPGGNSGNTIYF. Written as DNA, the CDR3 is TGCAGCGCCCCTGGGGGCAACTCTGGAAACACCATATATTTT.

This clonotype was picked up many times. This chain connects TRBV7-3 to TRBJ2-1; the match to TRBD1 covers 7 bases. The CDR3 totals 15 residues. The germline V gene has CDR1 SGHTA and CDR2 FQGTGA. V was pared by 4 bases and J by 0 bases, with 3 bases of the junction left unmatched. Here the CDR3 reads CASSSTGASYNEQFF. The CDR3 nucleotides are TGTGCCAGCAGCTCTACAGGGGCCTCCTACAATGAGCAGTTCTTC.

The V and J genes are TRBV13 and TRBJ2-1; 8 bases agree with TRBD2. This CDR3 spans 18 amino acids. V dropped 0 bases and J dropped 0; count of bases not matched to a gene: 7. The germline CDR1 and CDR2 sequences are PRHDT and FYEKMQ (reference sequence). The CDR3 region is CASSLGSGGGLSYNEQFF. CDR3 DNA sequence: TGTGCCAGCAGCTTAGGCTCGGGGGGGGGCCTCTCCTACAATGAGCAGTTCTTC.

The table lists this clonotype with many counts. This chain joins TRBV7-2 and TRBJ2-2; D gene ambiguous. CDR1 is SGHTA, CDR2 FQGNSA, per germline. The CDR3 consists of 15 residues. V gave up 1 base and J gave up 6 bases, with 12 bases separating them. Here the CDR3 DNA reads TGTGCCAGCAGCTTAGGGCTATTCTTCTCCGGGGAGCTGTTTTTT. It is translated as CASSLGLFFSGELFF.

The rearrangement joins TRBV11-3 to TRBJ2-7; 7 nucleotides line up with TRBD1. V dropped 5 bases and J dropped 5; count of bases not matched to a gene: 3. Germline lookup yields CDR1 SGHNT and CDR2 YENEEA. The CDR3 is made up of 12 amino acids. The CDR3 nucleotides are TGTGCCAGCAGCCGACAGGGCCACGAGCAGTACTTC. It is translated as CASSRQGHEQYF.

The table lists this clonotype with many counts. The rearrangement uses TRBV19 and TRBJ1-1, with D hard to call. Trimming cost V 6 bases and J 3 bases, with 8 bases left between them. The CDR3 runs 12 residues. Germline CDR1 LNHDA, CDR2 SQIVND (reference sequence). CDR3 sequence reads: CASRWRDTEAFF. In DNA form, the CDR3 reads TGTGCCAGTAGATGGAGGGACACTGAAGCTTTCTTT.